The 32 T cell receptor beta chains below all came from one sample that was sequenced in a study of T cell repertoires in cytomegalovirus infection. TCRdb itself ran the reads through MiXCR, one entry per CDR3 protein. Counted here are about 120,000 distinct CDR3 sequences, around a tenth occurring once; the ten biggest clones make up over 25%. No antigen is known for these receptors. Sequencing input: PBMCs, sequenced either directly or after in vitro stimulation (not recorded which). These receptors were obtained from a human donor in good health (CMV status not recorded). Some clones in this sample may be carry-over from other donors' samples.

This chain's CDR3 is CASSLVGEAAYGYTF. For the CDR3, the DNA is TGTGCCAGCAGCTTAGTGGGGGAGGCGGCCTATGGCTACACCTTC. The chain links TRBV7-6 to TRBJ1-2; tentatively, D is TRBD1 (5 bases). CDR3 length: 15 residues. Deletions cut 1 base from V and 4 bases from J, with 13 bases between. Germline V lookup: CDR1 SGHVS, CDR2 FNYEAQ.

The rearrangement links TRBV4-3 to TRBJ2-1, with D tentatively TRBD2 (6 bases). CDR1 is LGHNA and CDR2 is YSLEER in the germline V gene. The CDR3 extends over 14 amino acids. The V end was cut by 4 bases, the J end by 6 bases, with 13 bases between. The CDR3 DNA reads TGCGCCAGCAGCCCCCTGGATAGCGGCAATGAGCAGTTCTTC. This encodes CASSPLDSGNEQFF.

This clonotype was recorded many times. V gene TRBV19 combines with J gene TRBJ2-5; TRBD2 aligns across 8 bases. Germline V CDR1 and CDR2: LNHDA, SQIVND (reference sequence). V trimming: 0 bases; J trimming: 4 bases; junction bases outside the gene matches: 1. The CDR3 contains 14 residues. CDR3 region: CASSIEGLGETQYF. DNA for the CDR3: TGTGCCAGTAGTATAGAGGGACTAGGAGAGACCCAGTACTTC.

There are many counts of this clonotype. The chain employs TRBV7-9 and TRBJ2-1; 8 nucleotides align to TRBD2. V was clipped by 7 bases and J by 9 bases; unmatched bases: 17. The CDR3 has 16 amino acids. Germline-derived CDR1 and CDR2 are SEHNR and FQNEAQ (reference sequence). The CDR3 protein is CASILPLAGIGSEQFF. For the CDR3, the DNA is TGTGCCAGCATCCTTCCCTTAGCGGGGATTGGTAGTGAGCAGTTCTTC.

This clonotype has just a few counts. The CDR3 protein is CASSVALTTSTDTQYF. The CDR3 coding sequence is TGTGCCAGCAGCGTAGCGCTCACCACTAGCACAGATACGCAGTATTTT. V and J are TRBV9 and TRBJ2-3, with D unresolved. V was clipped by 0 bases and J by 0 bases, with 11 bases between them. From germline, CDR1 is SGDLS and CDR2 YYNGEE. The CDR3 runs to 16 residues.

This clonotype was counted many times. This chain uses TRBV6-1 with TRBJ2-3, with TRBD2 matching over 9 bases. With V trimmed by 7 bases and J by 5 bases, 7 bases remained unmatched. CDR3 size: 14 residues. The germline gives CDR1 MNHNS, CDR2 SASEGT. Here the CDR3 reads CASMTSGLGDTQYF. CDR3 coding DNA: TGTGCCAGCATGACTAGCGGCCTCGGAGATACGCAGTATTTT.

This clonotype was seen at least ten times. The chain uses TRBV7-2 and TRBJ2-6; D unclear. Germline V CDR1 and CDR2: SGHTA, FQGNSA. The V gene lost 2 bases and the J gene lost 2 bases, with 7 bases spanning the gap. The CDR3 is 15 amino acids. CDR3 coding DNA: TGTGCCAGCAGCTTATCACTGGCTGGGGCCAACGTCCTGACTTTC. The encoded protein is CASSLSLAGANVLTF.

This clonotype has just a few counts. V gene TRBV2 combines with J gene TRBJ2-6; D not resolved. Germline V gene data show CDR1 as SNHLY and CDR2 as FYNNEI. The CDR3 sequence is 14 residues long. V was clipped by 4 bases and J by 3 bases, with 7 bases between them. The CDR3 bases are TGTGCCAGCAGTGGAAGGGTTGGGGCCAACGTCCTGACTTTC. This sequence encodes CASSGRVGANVLTF.

The V call is TRBV27, the J call TRBJ2-3; 8 bases agree with TRBD1. Trimming at V came to 3 bases and at J to 4 bases, leaving 9 bases not matched to a gene. The CDR3 runs to 16 residues. CDR1 is MNHEY, CDR2 SMNVEV, per germline (reference sequence). The CDR3 DNA is TGTGCCAGCAGTTTTTCCGGGACAGGTGGGCCAGATACGCAGTATTTT. Protein product: CASSFSGTGGPDTQYF.

This clonotype showed up many times. As DNA, the CDR3 is TGTGCCAGCAGTTACTACGGACAGGCCGCGAACACCGGGGAGCTGTTTTTT. It translates to CASSYYGQAANTGELFF. The chain links TRBV6-2 or TRBV6-3 to TRBJ2-2, with 7 bases aligning to TRBD1. Germline lookup yields CDR1 MNHEY and CDR2 SVGEGT. V gave up 1 base and J gave up 0 bases; unmatched junction bases: 5. The CDR3 covers 17 residues.

This clonotype was counted at least ten times. V gene TRBV7-9 combines with J gene TRBJ1-2; 8 bases align to TRBD1. This CDR3 has 15 residues. CDR1 is SEHNR and CDR2 is FQNEAQ in the germline V gene (reference sequence). Losses at the gene ends were 5 bases for V and 2 bases for J; bases not matched to a gene: 7. CDR3 nucleotide sequence: TGTGCCAGCAGCCAGGCAGGGGGCAACAACTATGGCTACACCTTC. Translating gives CASSQAGGNNYGYTF.

This clonotype was seen ten or more times. The rearrangement joins TRBV14 to TRBJ2-5; 9 nucleotides agree with TRBD2. This CDR3 comprises 15 residues. V shed 0 bases, J shed 5 bases, and the junction held 4 bases outside the gene matches. In germline, CDR1 is SGHDN, CDR2 FVKESK. CDR3 region: CASSQDSSGRETQYF. Here the CDR3 DNA reads TGTGCCAGCAGCCAAGATTCCAGCGGGAGGGAGACCCAGTACTTC.

V is TRBV30 and J is TRBJ2-3, with TRBD2 as a possible D gene (5 bases). This CDR3 spans 13 amino acids. Per germline, CDR1 GTSNPN and CDR2 SVGIG (reference sequence). Trimming cost V 3 bases and J 3 bases, with 10 bases left between them. Written as DNA, the CDR3 is TGTGCCTGGAGGATACTAGGTACAGATACGCAGTATTTT. Translation gives CAWRILGTDTQYF.

This chain connects TRBV5-4 to TRBJ2-7, with no clear D. The CDR3 runs 12 residues. Germline V CDR1 and CDR2: SGHNT, YYREEE (reference sequence). Trimming removed 0 bases at V and 4 bases at J, with 5 bases between. This CDR3 is CASSLEEYEQYF. CDR3 sequence (DNA): TGTGCCAGCAGCTTGGAAGAGTACGAGCAGTACTTC.

This sequence joins TRBV12-3 or TRBV12-4 and TRBJ1-1; D is possibly TRBD1 (6 bases). Trimming shortened V by 6 bases and J by 1 base, and 12 bases separated the two germline ends. The CDR3 spans 14 residues. CDR3 sequence (DNA): TGTGCCAGCAGACAACAGGGTTCGAACACTGAAGCTTTCTTT. Translation gives CASRQQGSNTEAFF.

With regard to this clonotype: A read error may be the cause here, since a much bigger clone is one base away. The rearrangement joins TRBV10-1 to TRBJ2-1, with 10 positions matching TRBD2. Germline lookup yields CDR1 WNHNN and CDR2 SYGVQD (reference sequence). This CDR3 region has 16 residues. CDR3: CTSSDSTSGLYNEQFF. CDR3 DNA sequence: TGCACCAGCAGTGACTCGACTAGCGGGTTGTACAATGAGCAGTTCTTC.

This clonotype was counted many times. The chain joins TRBV4-2 to TRBJ2-5; 8 bases map to TRBD1. CDR1 and CDR2 from the germline V gene are LGHNA and YNFKEQ. This CDR3 comprises 14 residues. Losses at the gene ends were 1 base for V and 3 bases for J; bases not matched to a gene: 1. The chain's CDR3 is CASSQGTGKETQYF. CDR3 sequence (DNA): TGTGCCAGCAGCCAAGGGACAGGGAAAGAGACCCAGTACTTC.

This clonotype was picked up a small number of times. CDR3 sequence reads: CATSRDSRGSGETQYF. The CDR3, as DNA: TGTGCCACCAGCAGAGATTCTCGGGGATCGGGAGAGACCCAGTACTTC. This rearrangement joins TRBV15 to TRBJ2-5, with D possibly matching TRBD2 (5 bases). The germline V gene encodes CDR1 LNHNV and CDR2 YYDKDF (reference sequence). CDR3 length: 16 residues. V lost 0 bases and J 4 bases, leaving 15 bases between the germline ends.

This clonotype was detected many times. The chain combines TRBV7-2 with TRBJ2-7; possible D gene TRBD1, 5 bases. This CDR3 contains 14 residues. V lost 5 bases to trimming and J lost 2 bases, with 13 bases between them. Per the germline V gene, CDR1 is SGHTA and CDR2 is FQGNSA. Here the CDR3 reads CASSLGEQAYEQYF. The CDR3 DNA reads as TGTGCCAGCAGCCTTGGTGAACAGGCCTACGAGCAGTACTTC.

This clonotype was seen at least ten times. The rearrangement links TRBV7-8 to TRBJ1-1; the D gene is possibly TRBD1 (6 bases). V gave up 7 bases and J gave up 4 bases, with 16 bases separating them. In germline, CDR1 is SGHVS, CDR2 FQNEAQ. The CDR3 covers 14 residues. In DNA, the CDR3 is TGTGCCAGCACCAACACGTTACAGGGCACTGAAGCTTTCTTT. Its translation is CASTNTLQGTEAFF.

V usage is TRBV2 and J usage is TRBJ1-5; TRBD1 aligns across 9 bases. This CDR3 comprises 14 residues. CDR1 is SNHLY and CDR2 is FYNNEI in the germline V gene. V was pared by 4 bases and J by 7 bases, with 5 bases of the junction left unmatched. CDR3 in amino acids: CASSAGQGRQPQHF. DNA for the CDR3: TGTGCCAGCAGTGCGGGACAGGGCAGACAGCCCCAGCATTTT.

This clonotype was seen ten or more times. The V and J genes are TRBV2 and TRBJ1-5; D unclear. This CDR3 contains 16 residues. CDR1 and CDR2 (germline): SNHLY, FYNNEI. V lost 0 bases, J lost 2 bases, and 11 bases lay in between. The CDR3 nucleotides are TGTGCCAGCAGTGAAGCTGGAAGGACTGGCAATCAGCCCCAGCATTTT. Translating it yields CASSEAGRTGNQPQHF.

The table lists this clonotype with a few counts. The chain is built from TRBV13 and TRBJ2-7; TRBD2 matches 11 bases. Germline lookup yields CDR1 PRHDT and CDR2 FYEKMQ (reference sequence). V gave up 5 bases and J gave up 7 bases; unmatched junction bases: 7. This CDR3 contains 14 residues. The chain's CDR3 is CASSKTSGSGEQYV. The CDR3 DNA reads TGTGCCAGCAGCAAAACTAGCGGGAGTGGAGAGCAGTACGTC.

This clonotype was counted many times. The rearrangement links TRBV7-8 to TRBJ2-1, with 8 nucleotides matching TRBD2. Germline loops: CDR1 SGHVS, CDR2 FQNEAQ. V gave up 0 bases and J gave up 10 bases; unmatched junction bases: 8. The CDR3 is 15 amino acids. The chain's CDR3 is CASSLAIREGDEQFF. The CDR3 nucleotides are TGTGCCAGCAGCTTAGCGATCCGGGAGGGCGACGAGCAGTTCTTC.

V usage is TRBV30 and J usage is TRBJ2-1; TRBD1 agrees at 12 bases. Trimming removed 7 bases from V and 10 bases from J; junction bases left unmatched: 11. This CDR3 is built from 14 residues. CDR1 is GTSNPN and CDR2 is SVGIG in the germline V gene (reference sequence). CDR3: CALGQGAGSVEQFF. DNA for the CDR3: TGTGCCTTGGGACAGGGGGCGGGTTCAGTCGAGCAGTTCTTC. The complete variable domain, with remaining parts taken from reference TRBV30 and TRBJ2-1, reads SQTIHQWPATLVQPVGSPLSLECTVEGTSNPNLYWYRQAAGRGLQLLFYSVGIGQISSEVPQNLSASRPQDRQFILSSKKLLLSDSGFYLCALGQGAGSVEQFFGPGTRLTVL.

This clonotype turned up a few times. This chain connects TRBV20-1 to TRBJ2-1; D gene unclear. The CDR3 covers 11 residues. Deletions cut 0 bases from V and 9 bases from J, with 6 bases between. Germline values: CDR1 DFQATT, CDR2 SNEGSKA (reference sequence). The CDR3, as DNA: TGCAGTGCTAGAGATAGGACTGAGCAGTTCTTC. The encoded protein is CSARDRTEQFF.

This clonotype was seen a handful of times. The genes are TRBV27 and TRBJ2-7; TRBD1 might be the D (5 bases). V shed 5 bases and J shed 3 bases, with 8 bases lying between them. Looked up from germline, CDR1 is MNHEY and CDR2 is SMNVEV (reference sequence). This CDR3 is 12 amino acids long. Written as DNA, the CDR3 is TGTGCCAGCAGTATAACAGGCTACGAGCAGTACTTC. Protein product: CASSITGYEQYF.

This clonotype has at least ten counts. The chain uses TRBV24-1 and TRBJ2-3; D perhaps matches TRBD1 (6 bases). V was trimmed by 6 bases and J by 0 bases, leaving 9 bases between them. Germline V gene data show CDR1 as KGHDR and CDR2 as SFDVKD. This CDR3 has 14 amino acids. The CDR3 DNA follows: TGTGCCACCAGTCCAGGGACAAGCACAGATACGCAGTATTTT. Encoded protein: CATSPGTSTDTQYF.

This clonotype has more than one count but fewer than ten. The chain employs TRBV7-2 and TRBJ2-2, with 9 nucleotides matching TRBD2. CDR1 is SGHTA and CDR2 is FQGNSA in the germline V gene. The trim removed 1 base at V and 0 bases at J, leaving 0 bases unmatched. The CDR3 covers 16 residues. This CDR3 reads CASSLVAGANTGELFF. CDR3 in DNA: TGTGCCAGCAGCTTAGTAGCGGGAGCGAACACCGGGGAGCTGTTTTTT.

This clonotype was observed at least ten times. The genes are TRBV7-3 and TRBJ2-3; weak D call: TRBD2 (6 bases). Trimming left V 5 bases short and J 7 bases short, with 19 bases between. The CDR3 has 15 amino acids. The germline V gene encodes CDR1 SGHTA and CDR2 FQGTGA. This CDR3 is CASSRSGAQLNTQYF. The CDR3, as DNA: TGTGCCAGCAGCCGTAGCGGCGCGCAGTTGAATACGCAGTATTTT.

Many counts were recorded for this clonotype. The chain uses TRBV27 and TRBJ1-4; the D gene is possibly TRBD1 (5 bases). Trimming stripped 2 bases from V and 5 bases from J, with 21 bases between. Germline assignment: CDR1 MNHEY and CDR2 SMNVEV (reference sequence). This CDR3 has 18 residues. The CDR3: CASSLTKAGLVGNEKLFF. The CDR3 region has the DNA TGTGCCAGCAGTTTAACCAAGGCGGGACTGGTAGGGAATGAAAAACTGTTTTTT.

This clonotype was counted ten times or more. The rearrangement joins TRBV28 to TRBJ2-3, with D possibly matching TRBD1 (5 bases). V was trimmed by 5 bases and J by 0 bases, leaving 21 bases between them. CDR3 length equals 18 residues. Germline values: CDR1 MDHEN, CDR2 SYDVKM. The CDR3 nucleotides are TGTGCCAGCAGTCCTCGGACACTCTCCGTATATAGCACAGATACGCAGTATTTT. It specifies CASSPRTLSVYSTDTQYF. The variable domain in full, with the rest retrieved from reference TRBV28 and TRBJ2-3, is DVKVTQSSRYLVKRTGEKVFLECVQDMDHENMFWYRQDPGLGLRLIYFSYDVKMKEKGDIPEGYSVSREKKERFSLILESASTNQTSMYLCASSPRTLSVYSTDTQYFGPGTRLTVL.